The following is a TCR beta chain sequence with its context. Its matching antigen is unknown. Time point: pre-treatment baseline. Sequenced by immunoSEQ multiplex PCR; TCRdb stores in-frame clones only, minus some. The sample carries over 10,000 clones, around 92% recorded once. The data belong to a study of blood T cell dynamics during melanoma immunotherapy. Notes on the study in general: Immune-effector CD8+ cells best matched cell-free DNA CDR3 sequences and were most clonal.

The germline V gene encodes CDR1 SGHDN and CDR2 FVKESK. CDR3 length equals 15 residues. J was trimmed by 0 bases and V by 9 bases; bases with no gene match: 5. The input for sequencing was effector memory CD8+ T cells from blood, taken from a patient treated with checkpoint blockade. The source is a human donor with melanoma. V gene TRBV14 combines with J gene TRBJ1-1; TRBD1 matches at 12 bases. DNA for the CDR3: TGTGCCAGTACCGGGACAGGGGGCATGAACACTGAAGCTTTCTTT. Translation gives CASTGTGGMNTEAFF.